The 3 T cell receptor beta chains in this list originate from one sample, sequenced in a study of T cell responses to AZD1222 COVID-19 vaccine. Only in-frame clones appear in the TCRdb table, and some are missing; sequencing was by immunoSEQ multiplex PCR. Of approximately 150,000 clones detected, 87% appear once; the ten largest clones hold 2% to 3%. The specimen was peripheral blood, collected on day 0 of AZD1222 vaccination. Every receptor here comes from an adult in good health.

The count of this clone is one. The V and J genes are TRBV6-2 or TRBV6-3 and TRBJ1-2, with TRBD1 matching over 11 bases. The germline gives CDR1 MNHEY, CDR2 SVGEGT. The trim removed 5 bases at V and 8 bases at J, leaving 7 bases unmatched. CDR3 length equals 14 residues. CDR3 region: CASSAGTGGYGYTF. The CDR3 coding sequence is TGTGCCAGCAGTGCCGGGACAGGGGGATACGGCTACACCTTC.

The DNA for the CDR3 is TGTGCCAGCAGCCAAGGCCCTAGCAGGTACGAGCAGTACTTC. Amino acid sequence: CASSQGPSRYEQYF. This sequence joins TRBV14 and TRBJ2-7, with a weak D call TRBD2 (5 bases). V shed 1 base and J shed 4 bases, with 11 bases lying between them. The CDR3 is 14 residues long. Looked up from germline, CDR1 is SGHDN and CDR2 is FVKESK.

V is TRBV4-2 and J is TRBJ1-2, with 9 bases aligning to TRBD1. This CDR3 comprises 17 residues. The V gene end was trimmed by 1 base and the J gene end by 1 base; junction bases not matched to a gene: 7. The V gene's germline CDR1 is LGHNA and CDR2 YNFKEQ. CDR3 DNA: TGTGCCAGCAGCCAAGGAAGTGCGGGACAGGGTAACTATGGCTACACCTTC. Protein sequence: CASSQGSAGQGNYGYTF.